Listed here are 21 T cell receptor beta chains from one sample, sequenced in a study of T cell clonality in common variable immunodeficiency. Some clones are missing from TCRdb's copy, which holds only in-frame ones; the method was immunoSEQ multiplex PCR. The sample is made up of more than 30,000 clones, none counted only once. Sequenced sample: peripheral blood mononuclear cells. The source of these receptors is a person aged 18 to 75 in good health.

This clone has ten or more counts. The part of the CDR3 DNA that was read is TGTGCCAGCAGCTTAGGGAATGAAAAA. Its translation is CASSLGNEK. The full CDR3 sequence reads CASSLGNEKLFF. The V call is TRBV5-6, the J call TRBJ1-4; D is unclear. The read ends 3 residues shy of where the CDR3 ends; the end is completed using the germline J gene. V lost 2 bases and J lost 5, with 4 bases in between. Per germline, CDR1 SGHDT and CDR2 YYEEEE. The CDR3 runs 12 residues.

This clone was counted many times. Coverage ceases 3 residues before the CDR3 finishes, and the germline J gene fills in the end. The gene calls are TRBV10-3 and TRBJ2-3, with TRBD2 identical over 12 bases. The CDR3 contains 17 residues. Germline CDR1 and CDR2: ENHRY and SYGVKD. Germline trimming cut 6 bases from V and 1 base from J; bases unmatched to any gene: 8. CDR3 region: CAIRPGLAGIGTDTQYF. CDR3 DNA (partial): TGTGCCATCAGACCCGGACTAGCGGGAATTGGCACAGATACG.

In this sample, this clone turned up many times. The read finishes 3 residues shy of the CDR3 end, and the germline J gene is used to complete it. The chain joins TRBV2 to TRBJ2-2, with 13 nucleotides matching TRBD2. The CDR3 spans 17 residues. Germline CDR1 SNHLY, CDR2 FYNNEI. With 6 bases clipped from V and 4 bases from J, the junction kept 8 bases outside the gene matches. The covered CDR3 bases are TGTGCCAGCAGAGGACTAGCGGGAGTTCCAAGCACCGGGGAG. It specifies CASRGLAGVPSTGE. The entire CDR3 sequence reads CASRGLAGVPSTGELFF. Variable domain in full (rest from reference TRBV2 and TRBJ2-2): EPEVTQTPSHQVTQMGQEVILRCVPISNHLYFYWYRQILGQKVEFLVSFYNNEISEKSEIFDDQFSVERPDGSNFTLKIRSTKLEDSAMYFCASRGLAGVPSTGELFFGEGSRLTVL.

This clone was seen many times. The read ends 3 residues shy of where the CDR3 ends; the end is completed using the germline J gene. The genes are TRBV5-8 and TRBJ2-7; TRBD1 matches at 8 bases. The J segment lost 2 bases and the V segment lost 2 bases, leaving 3 bases of the junction unmatched. There are 14 residues in the CDR3. Germline-derived CDR1 and CDR2 are SGHTS and YDEGEE. The part of the CDR3 DNA that was read is TGTGCCAGCAGCTTCCAGGGGGCGACCTACGAG. It is translated as CASSFQGATYE. The full CDR3 protein reads CASSFQGATYEQYF.

This clone was seen at least ten times. The read ends 3 residues shy of where the CDR3 ends; the end is completed using the germline J gene. The chain recombines TRBV27 with TRBJ2-5, with 7 bases identical to TRBD1. The germline CDR1 and CDR2 sequences are MNHEY and SMNVEV (reference sequence). The trim removed 1 base at V and 2 bases at J, leaving 7 bases unmatched. There are 16 residues in the CDR3. CDR3 DNA, as far as it was read: TGTGCCAGCAGTTTATTGTATCGGGGACAGCAAGAGACC. It encodes CASSLLYRGQQET. The CDR3 reads in full as CASSLLYRGQQETQYF.

This clone was seen repeatedly, ten times or more. CDR3 protein: CALGGRPPDTQYF. The CDR3 bases that were read are TGTGCCCTGGGGGGGCGTCCCCCAGATACG. J is TRBJ2-3 and V is TRBV2; D is possibly TRBD2 (7 bases). Read sequence stops 3 residues before the CDR3 end, and the germline J gene provides the missing end. Germline CDR1 and CDR2: SNHLY and FYNNEI. Trimming took off 11 bases at V and 4 bases at J, with 16 bases between the two ends. This CDR3 is built from 13 residues.

In this sample, this clone turned up many times. Coverage ceases 3 residues before the CDR3 finishes, and the germline J gene fills in the end. This sequence joins TRBV19 and TRBJ2-3; a possible D gene is TRBD2 (6 bases). Germline-derived CDR1 and CDR2 are LNHDA and SQIVND (reference sequence). This CDR3 is 14 amino acids long. Trimming removed 5 bases from V and 2 bases from J, with 11 bases in between. The CDR3 DNA, read in part, is TGTGCCAGTAGTCTCCGGGACTTCACAGATACG. Its protein product is CASSLRDFTDT. The CDR3 as a whole reads CASSLRDFTDTQYF. Supplemented by reference TRBV19 and TRBJ2-3, the full variable domain reads DGGITQSPKYLFRKEGQNVTLSCEQNLNHDAMYWYRQDPGQGLRLIYYSQIVNDFQKGDIAEGYSVSREKKESFPLTVTSAQKNPTAFYLCASSLRDFTDTQYFGPGTRLTVL.

This clone was counted many times. The read gets to within 3 residues of the CDR3 end, and the germline J gene fills in the rest. The gene calls are TRBV18 and TRBJ1-2; the match to TRBD1 covers 9 bases. The CDR3 totals 17 residues. CDR1 and CDR2 from the germline V gene are KGHSH and LQKENI. V dropped 4 bases and J dropped 3; count of bases not matched to a gene: 12. The sequenced CDR3 bases are TGTGCCAGCTCACTGTCCCGGGACAGGGTTGGCTACTATGGC. Translated: CASSLSRDRVGYYG. The full CDR3 sequence reads CASSLSRDRVGYYGYTF.

This clone was seen ten or more times. Sequencing ends 3 residues short of the CDR3 end; the germline J gene provides the rest. V is TRBV20-1 and J is TRBJ2-1; 8 bases align to TRBD2. Trimming took 6 bases from V and 8 from J; bases not matched to a gene: 18. The CDR3 is made up of 16 amino acids. Germline assignment: CDR1 DFQATT and CDR2 SNEGSKA (reference sequence). CDR3 DNA, as far as it was read: TGCAGTGCCTTCAGCCTGAGCGGGAGCGCCGTAGATGAG. It is translated as CSAFSLSGSAVDE. In full, the CDR3 is CSAFSLSGSAVDEQFF.

The sample holds many counts of this clone. The read stops 3 residues short of the end of the CDR3; the missing end is completed from the germline J gene. The genes are TRBV15 and TRBJ2-7, with 8 bases fitting TRBD1. Germline loops: CDR1 LNHNV, CDR2 YYDKDF (reference sequence). This CDR3 is built from 14 residues. J gave up 2 bases and V 1 base, and 1 base lay outside the gene matches. The CDR3 loop reads CATSRGTGPYEQYF. The CDR3 DNA, read in part, is TGTGCCACCAGCAGAGGGACAGGGCCCTACGAG.

This clone was detected ten times or more. The read falls 3 residues short of the CDR3 end, and the missing part is taken from the germline J gene. The chain is built from TRBV19 and TRBJ2-3, with TRBD2 matching over 11 bases. The CDR3 covers 17 residues. V lost 1 base, J lost 4 bases, and 7 bases stayed unmatched. CDR1 and CDR2 from the germline V gene are LNHDA and SQIVND (reference sequence). CDR3 in amino acids: CASSIGSGLADADTQYF. The CDR3 bases that were read are TGTGCCAGTAGTATAGGGTCGGGACTAGCGGACGCAGATACG. The complete variable domain, with remaining parts taken from reference TRBV19 and TRBJ2-3, reads DGGITQSPKYLFRKEGQNVTLSCEQNLNHDAMYWYRQDPGQGLRLIYYSQIVNDFQKGDIAEGYSVSREKKESFPLTVTSAQKNPTAFYLCASSIGSGLADADTQYFGPGTRLTVL.

In this sample, this clone turned up many times. The part of the CDR3 DNA that was read is TGCGCCAGCAGCGTTAAGACTAACACTGAA. Its translation is CASSVKTNTE. The entire CDR3 sequence reads CASSVKTNTEAFF. The chain carries TRBV4-1 and TRBJ1-1; D unresolved. The CDR3 end lies 3 residues beyond the end of the read and is filled in from the germline J gene. Trimming removed 5 bases from V and 2 bases from J, with 9 bases in between. Germline CDR1 is MGHRA and CDR2 is YSYEKL. CDR3 length: 13 amino acids.

This clone has a count of ten or more. The sequence runs out 3 residues before the end of the CDR3; the remainder is reconstructed from the germline J gene. V gene TRBV5-1 combines with J gene TRBJ2-1, with 8 positions matching TRBD2. V gave up 0 bases and J gave up 2 bases; unmatched junction bases: 10. The CDR3 loop spans 18 amino acids. CDR1 and CDR2 (germline): SGHRS, YFSETQ. CDR3 residues: CASSLAPPGLGPYNEQFF. CDR3 DNA (partial): TGCGCCAGCAGCTTGGCCCCGCCGGGACTAGGACCCTACAATGAG.

This clone showed up many times. The CDR3 extends 3 residues past the end of the read, so its final part is completed from the germline J gene. The V gene is TRBV5-1, the J gene TRBJ1-2; 8 nucleotides match TRBD1. Germline V gene sequence: CDR1 SGHRS, CDR2 YFSETQ. The length of the CDR3 is 14 residues. The CDR3 bases that were read are TGCGCCAGCAGCTTGGCAGGACAGGGAGGAGGC. Its protein product is CASSLAGQGGG. The full-length CDR3 reads as CASSLAGQGGGYTF.

This clone was counted many times. Read coverage stops 3 residues before the CDR3 terminus; the germline J gene supplies the remainder. The chain joins TRBV2 to TRBJ1-5; D is ambiguous. This CDR3 has 15 amino acids. CDR1 is SNHLY, CDR2 FYNNEI, per germline. Deletions cut 9 bases from V and 3 bases from J, with 18 bases between. This chain's CDR3 is CASTDLLGHNQPQHF. The covered CDR3 bases are TGTGCCAGTACTGACCTCCTTGGGCACAATCAGCCC.

This clone came up many times. The CDR3 end is not reached by the read, which stops 3 residues before it; the germline J gene fills it in. The V and J genes are TRBV6-2 or TRBV6-3 and TRBJ2-3; TRBD2 might be the D (5 bases). There are 14 residues in the CDR3. Trimming pared 5 bases from V and 2 bases from J, leaving 11 bases between. CDR1 MNHEY and CDR2 SVGEGT come from the germline V gene. The DNA read from the CDR3 is TGTGCCAGCAGTCAGAGGACTGTCACAGATACG. It is translated as CASSQRTVTDT. The full-length CDR3 reads as CASSQRTVTDTQYF.

As regards this clone: With a much larger clone just one base away, this may be a read error. This chain's CDR3 is CASSQQEDQPQHF. The sequenced CDR3 bases are TGTGCCAGCTCCCAACAGGAGGATCAGCCC. This chain links TRBV18 with TRBJ1-5, with D perhaps matching TRBD1 (5 bases). The CDR3 is cut off 3 residues early in the read; its end comes from the germline J gene. CDR3 length: 13 amino acids. The V end was cut by 6 bases, the J end by 5 bases, with 11 bases between. Per the germline V gene, CDR1 is KGHSH and CDR2 is LQKENI.

This clone has ten or more counts. Sequencing ends 3 residues short of the CDR3 end; the germline J gene provides the rest. The chain links TRBV7-2 to TRBJ2-2, with D possibly matching TRBD2 (5 bases). The CDR3 covers 15 residues. The V gene lost 1 base and the J gene lost 7 bases, with 13 bases spanning the gap. The germline V gene encodes CDR1 SGHTA and CDR2 FQGNSA. The CDR3 here is CASSLGQTRVGELFF. Incomplete CDR3 DNA: TGTGCCAGCAGCTTAGGACAAACTAGAGTCGGGGAG.

A few counts support this clone. The read gets to within 3 residues of the CDR3 end, and the germline J gene fills in the rest. V is TRBV19 and J is TRBJ1-3; possibly TRBD1 for D (5 bases). This CDR3 has 14 residues. Trimming removed 3 bases from V and 0 bases from J, with 6 bases in between. Germline-derived CDR1 and CDR2 are LNHDA and SQIVND (reference sequence). CDR3 sequence reads: CASSIGGSGNTIYF. The sequenced CDR3 bases are TGTGCCAGTAGTATCGGGGGCTCTGGAAACACC.

Comments on this clone: The read comes to an end 3 residues before the CDR3 does, leaving the germline J gene to fill in the end. The chain recombines TRBV18 with TRBJ2-5; the match to TRBD2 covers 12 bases. Germline CDR1 is KGHSH and CDR2 is LQKENI. The junction had 2 bases not matched to a gene; V was cut back by 5 bases and J by 1 base. CDR3 length: 15 residues. CDR3 sequence: CASSRTSGTQETQYF. The covered CDR3 bases are TGTGCCAGCTCAAGGACTAGCGGGACCCAAGAGACC. Filled out from reference TRBV18 and TRBJ2-5, the complete variable domain reads NAGVMQNPRHLVRRRGQEARLRCSPMKGHSHVYWYRQLPEEGLKFMVYLQKENIIDESGMPKERFSAEFPKEGPSILRIQQVVRGDSAAYFCASSRTSGTQETQYFGPGTRLLVL.

At least ten counts were recorded for this clone. The read terminates 3 residues ahead of where the CDR3 ends, so the germline J gene completes it. The gene calls are TRBV19 and TRBJ1-5; 8 bases match TRBD1. After removal of 4 bases from V and 5 bases from J, the junction contained 4 bases not matched to a gene. There are 14 residues in the CDR3. The germline CDR1 and CDR2 sequences are LNHDA and SQIVND (reference sequence). The sequenced part of the CDR3 DNA is TGTGCCAGTAGTACAACAGGGGGACATCAGCCC. This codes for CASSTTGGHQP. The CDR3, in full, reads CASSTTGGHQPQHF.